These 20 T cell receptor beta chains came from one sample sequenced in a study of spatial heterogeneity in lung cancer. Time point denoted: sample taken at primary tumor resection. Researchers sequenced whole RNA taken from tumor, nontumor lung or frozen PBMC without sorting. Each CDR3 protein gets one entry after TCRdb re-called the 5' RACE reads with MiXCR. The data show 36,000 or so distinct CDR3 sequences, 4% to 6% seen once. Sequencing used PBMCs, obtained at surgery. All receptors come from a female donor with early-stage non-small cell lung cancer.

This clonotype was found many times. The chain is built from TRBV24-1 and TRBJ2-5, with TRBD1 identical over 12 bases. The CDR3 sequence is 17 residues long. The V and J ends lost 4 bases and 5 bases, in that order; junction bases with no gene match: 10. Germline CDR1 and CDR2: KGHDR and SFDVKD. CDR3 sequence: CATSEPPGQGAQETQYF. The CDR3 region has the DNA TGTGCCACCAGTGAACCACCGGGACAGGGGGCACAGGAGACCCAGTACTTC.

This clonotype was counted at least ten times. This rearrangement joins TRBV28 to TRBJ2-7; 9 nucleotides agree with TRBD2. This CDR3 is 14 amino acids long. CDR1 MDHEN and CDR2 SYDVKM come from the germline V gene. Trimming removed 1 base from V and 4 bases from J; junction bases left unmatched: 2. The CDR3, as DNA: TGTGCCAGCAGTTTATTAGCGGGAGCATACGAGCAGTACTTC. Its protein is CASSLLAGAYEQYF.

The table lists this clonotype with many counts. This sequence joins TRBV6-5 and TRBJ2-1; 10 nucleotides agree with TRBD2. V was pared by 2 bases and J by 9 bases, with 7 bases of the junction left unmatched. There are 15 residues in the CDR3. Germline values: CDR1 MNHEY, CDR2 SVGAGI. CDR3 sequence: CASSYDLAGVGEQFF. In nucleotides, the CDR3 is TGTGCCAGCAGTTACGACCTAGCGGGAGTTGGTGAGCAGTTCTTC.

The table lists this clonotype with many counts. This sequence joins TRBV4-1 and TRBJ2-1; 10 bases map to TRBD2. CDR3 length: 14 residues. CDR1 and CDR2 from the germline V gene are MGHRA and YSYEKL. V shed 4 bases and J 6 bases; nucleotides not matched to a gene: 3. The CDR3 sequence is CASSRTSGTNEQFF. The CDR3 DNA reads TGCGCCAGCAGCCGAACTAGCGGGACCAATGAGCAGTTCTTC.

This clonotype has a count of ten or more. The chain recombines TRBV9 with TRBJ1-4; 8 bases fit TRBD1. This CDR3 comprises 15 residues. V lost 4 bases to trimming and J lost 3 bases; unmatched junction nucleotides: 5. Germline values: CDR1 SGDLS, CDR2 YYNGEE. CDR3 loop: CASSPPGQANEKLFF. In DNA form, the CDR3 reads TGTGCCAGCAGCCCTCCGGGACAGGCTAATGAAAAACTGTTTTTT.

This clonotype was observed at least ten times. The J gene is TRBJ2-5, the V gene TRBV7-8; 8 bases are shared with TRBD1. CDR1 is SGHVS and CDR2 is FQNEAQ in the germline V gene. V lost 4 bases and J lost 3; bases outside the gene matches: 4. CDR3 length: 14 residues. Written as DNA, the CDR3 is TGTGCCAGCAGCTGGGACAGGCCCGAAGAGACCCAGTACTTC. Its translation is CASSWDRPEETQYF.

Ten or more counts support this clonotype. The rearrangement uses TRBV6-1 and TRBJ2-5; 9 bases agree with TRBD2. Trimming removed 6 bases from V and 2 bases from J; junction bases left unmatched: 7. Germline V lookup: CDR1 MNHNS, CDR2 SASEGT. The CDR3 covers 15 residues. For the CDR3, the DNA is TGTGCCAGCAGCGGGCTAGCGGGGAGGCAAGAGACCCAGTACTTC. Translating it yields CASSGLAGRQETQYF.

This clonotype was seen ten or more times. This chain uses TRBV5-1 with TRBJ1-6; 7 bases fit TRBD1. The trim removed 2 bases at V and 7 bases at J, leaving 0 bases unmatched. The length of the CDR3 is 13 residues. Germline V gene sequence: CDR1 SGHRS, CDR2 YFSETQ. The CDR3 loop reads CASSLQGNSPLHF. CDR3 in DNA: TGCGCCAGCAGCTTACAGGGGAATTCACCCCTCCACTTT.

This clonotype has ten or more counts. The CDR3 loop is CASSRRGGQERYTF. Here the CDR3 DNA reads TGTGCCAGCAGTCGTAGGGGAGGACAGGAACGGTACACCTTC. V gene TRBV28 combines with J gene TRBJ1-2, with TRBD1 matching 7 bases. The germline V gene encodes CDR1 MDHEN and CDR2 SYDVKM. This CDR3 contains 14 residues. Germline trimming cut 5 bases from V and 11 bases from J; bases unmatched to any gene: 14.

This clonotype was observed at least ten times. The chain recombines TRBV5-1 with TRBJ2-5; no reliable D call. From germline, CDR1 is SGHRS and CDR2 YFSETQ. V lost 0 bases, J lost 1 base, and 7 bases lay in between. The CDR3 length is 14 residues. DNA of the CDR3: TGCGCCAGCAGCTTGGACAGTTCCCAAGAGACCCAGTACTTC. Its protein is CASSLDSSQETQYF.

This clonotype appeared many times. The DNA for the CDR3 is TGCAGTGCTGCGGGACTAGCGGGAGGGCCTCATGAGACCCAGTACTTC. As protein: CSAAGLAGGPHETQYF. V and J are TRBV20-1 and TRBJ2-5, with TRBD2 identical over 16 bases. This CDR3 is built from 16 residues. V trimming: 5 bases; J trimming: 5 bases; junction bases outside the gene matches: 8. CDR1 is DFQATT and CDR2 is SNEGSKA in the germline V gene (reference sequence).

There are many counts of this clonotype. The chain uses TRBV9 and TRBJ1-5, with a weak D call TRBD1 (5 bases). The CDR3 length is 16 residues. V shed 0 bases and J shed 5 bases, with 15 bases lying between them. Germline assignment: CDR1 SGDLS and CDR2 YYNGEE. The CDR3 DNA follows: TGTGCCAGCAGCGTAGGGCCCGAAGGGGACTATCAGCCCCAGCATTTT. The encoded protein is CASSVGPEGDYQPQHF. Looking up the rest from reference TRBV9 and TRBJ1-5 gives the full variable domain: DSGVTQTPKHLITATGQRVTLRCSPRSGDLSVYWYQQSLDQGLQFLIQYYNGEERAKGNILERFSAQQFPDLHSELNLSSLELGDSALYFCASSVGPEGDYQPQHFGDGTRLSIL.

The chain combines TRBV19 with TRBJ2-7; D possibly corresponds to TRBD1 (5 bases). Deletions cut 1 base from V and 2 bases from J, with 9 bases between. CDR3 length: 14 amino acids. Germline CDR1 LNHDA, CDR2 SQIVND (reference sequence). The CDR3 protein is CASSIGTGAYEQYF. The CDR3 region has the DNA TGTGCCAGTAGTATAGGCACAGGTGCCTACGAGCAGTACTTC. The whole variable domain, filled in from reference TRBV19 and TRBJ2-7, reads DGGITQSPKYLFRKEGQNVTLSCEQNLNHDAMYWYRQDPGQGLRLIYYSQIVNDFQKGDIAEGYSVSREKKESFPLTVTSAQKNPTAFYLCASSIGTGAYEQYFGPGTRLTVT.

This clonotype was seen at least ten times. The V gene is TRBV5-1, the J gene TRBJ2-3; D unclear. Trimming removed 0 bases at V and 0 bases at J, with 11 bases between. CDR1 is SGHRS, CDR2 YFSETQ, per germline. This CDR3 is 16 amino acids long. The CDR3 region has the DNA TGCGCCAGCAGCTTGGGGGTGGGCGGAAGCACAGATACGCAGTATTTT. Translated: CASSLGVGGSTDTQYF.

V and J are TRBV5-1 and TRBJ2-3; 7 bases are shared with TRBD2. This CDR3 region has 15 residues. The germline V gene encodes CDR1 SGHRS and CDR2 YFSETQ. V lost 4 bases and J lost 0; bases outside the gene matches: 5. CDR3: CASSGSGASTDTQYF. CDR3 sequence (DNA): TGCGCCAGCAGCGGGAGCGGGGCAAGCACAGATACGCAGTATTTT.

There are many counts of this clonotype. The chain uses TRBV20-1 and TRBJ2-5; 10 nucleotides line up with TRBD2. The CDR3 consists of 13 residues. The V segment lost 5 bases and the J segment 5 bases; nucleotides outside the gene matches: 5. Per the germline V gene, CDR1 is DFQATT and CDR2 is SNEGSKA (reference sequence). The CDR3: CSAYGLAAETQYF. CDR3 bases: TGCAGTGCTTACGGACTAGCGGCTGAGACCCAGTACTTC.

The chain uses TRBV7-9 and TRBJ2-3, with D uncertain. CDR3 length equals 16 residues. V lost 5 bases to trimming and J lost 1 base, with 16 bases between them. Germline V gene lookup returns CDR1 SEHNR and CDR2 FQNEAQ (reference sequence). As DNA, the CDR3 is TGTGCCAGCAGCCCCCCCCTGAGCGACCGCACAGATACGCAGTATTTT. Translation: CASSPPLSDRTDTQYF. The whole variable domain, filled in from reference TRBV7-9 and TRBJ2-3, reads DTGVSQNPRHKITKRGQNVTFRCDPISEHNRLYWYRQTLGQGPEFLTYFQNEAQLEKSRLLSDRFSAERPKGSFSTLEIQRTEQGDSAMYLCASSPPLSDRTDTQYFGPGTRLTVL.

In this sample, this clonotype turned up many times. The rearrangement uses TRBV29-1 and TRBJ2-3; D possibly corresponds to TRBD1 (6 bases). The germline V gene encodes CDR1 SQVTM and CDR2 ANQGSEA. The CDR3 has 15 amino acids. V lost 7 bases and J 0 bases, leaving 17 bases between the germline ends. DNA for the CDR3: TGCAGCGCTTCCAGGACAGTTTCTAGCACAGATACGCAGTATTTT. It translates to CSASRTVSSTDTQYF.

This clonotype showed up many times. The chain is built from TRBV20-1 and TRBJ2-5, with D possibly TRBD1 on 5 matching bases. Germline loops: CDR1 DFQATT, CDR2 SNEGSKA (reference sequence). V dropped 3 bases and J dropped 1 base, with 9 bases sitting between them. The CDR3 is 13 residues long. The CDR3 is CSASDSSQETQYF. DNA for the CDR3: TGCAGTGCTAGTGACAGTTCCCAAGAGACCCAGTACTTC.

This clonotype was observed at least ten times. The V gene is TRBV2, the J gene TRBJ2-7; 7 positions agree with TRBD2. The V gene end was trimmed by 0 bases and the J gene end by 5 bases; junction bases not matched to a gene: 10. CDR3 length equals 16 residues. Germline V lookup: CDR1 SNHLY, CDR2 FYNNEI. In DNA form, the CDR3 reads TGTGCCAGCAGTGAAGCGCGTGGCGGGGGAGTCGACGAGCAGTACTTC. It yields the protein CASSEARGGGVDEQYF. Full variable domain (rest looked up from reference TRBV2 and TRBJ2-7): EPEVTQTPSHQVTQMGQEVILRCVPISNHLYFYWYRQILGQKVEFLVSFYNNEISEKSEIFDDQFSVERPDGSNFTLKIRSTKLEDSAMYFCASSEARGGGVDEQYFGPGTRLTVT.